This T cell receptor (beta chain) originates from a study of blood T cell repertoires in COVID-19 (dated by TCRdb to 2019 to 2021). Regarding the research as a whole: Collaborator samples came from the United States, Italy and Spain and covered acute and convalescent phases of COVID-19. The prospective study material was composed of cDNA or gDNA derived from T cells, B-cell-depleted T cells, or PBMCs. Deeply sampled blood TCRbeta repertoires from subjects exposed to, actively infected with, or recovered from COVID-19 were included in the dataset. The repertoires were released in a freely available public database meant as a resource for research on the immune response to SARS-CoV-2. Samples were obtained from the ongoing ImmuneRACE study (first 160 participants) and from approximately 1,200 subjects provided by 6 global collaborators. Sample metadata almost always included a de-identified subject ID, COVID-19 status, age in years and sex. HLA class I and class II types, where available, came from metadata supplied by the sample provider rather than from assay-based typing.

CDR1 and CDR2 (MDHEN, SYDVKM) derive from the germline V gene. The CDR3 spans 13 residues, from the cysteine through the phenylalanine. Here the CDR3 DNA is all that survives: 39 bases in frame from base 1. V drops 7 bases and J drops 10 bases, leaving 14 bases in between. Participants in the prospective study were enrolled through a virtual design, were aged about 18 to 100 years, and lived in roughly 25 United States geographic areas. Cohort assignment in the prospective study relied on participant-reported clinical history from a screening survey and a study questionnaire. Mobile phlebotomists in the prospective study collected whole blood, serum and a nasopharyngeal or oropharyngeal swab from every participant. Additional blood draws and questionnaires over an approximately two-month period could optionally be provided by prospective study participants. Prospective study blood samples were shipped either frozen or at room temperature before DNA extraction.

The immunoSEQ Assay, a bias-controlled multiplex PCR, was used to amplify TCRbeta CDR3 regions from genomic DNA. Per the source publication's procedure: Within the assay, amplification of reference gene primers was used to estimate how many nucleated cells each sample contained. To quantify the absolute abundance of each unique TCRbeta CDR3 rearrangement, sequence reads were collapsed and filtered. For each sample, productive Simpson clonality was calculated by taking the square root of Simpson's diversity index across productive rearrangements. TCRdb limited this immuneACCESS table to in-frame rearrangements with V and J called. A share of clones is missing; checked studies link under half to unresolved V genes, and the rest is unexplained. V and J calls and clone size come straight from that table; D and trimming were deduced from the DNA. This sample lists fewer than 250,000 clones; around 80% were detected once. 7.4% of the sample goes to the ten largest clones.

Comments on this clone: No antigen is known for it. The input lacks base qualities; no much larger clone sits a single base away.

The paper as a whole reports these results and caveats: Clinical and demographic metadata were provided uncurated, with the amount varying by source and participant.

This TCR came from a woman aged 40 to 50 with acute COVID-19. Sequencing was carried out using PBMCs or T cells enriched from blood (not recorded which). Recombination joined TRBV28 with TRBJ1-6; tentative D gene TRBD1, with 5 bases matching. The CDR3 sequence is CASMGGVNSPLHF. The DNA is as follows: TGTGCCAGCATGGGGGGAGTGAACTCACCCCTCCACTTT.